The rows below give T cell receptor beta chains drawn from one sample of a study of CD8 T cells in ankylosing spondylitis. TCRdb used MiXCR to reprocess the 5' RACE reads, holding one entry per CDR3 protein. Counted here are around 220,000 distinct CDR3 sequences, approximately 20% occurring once; the ten biggest clones make up approximately 40%. Sample: blood, either unsorted or a sorted T cell fraction (not recorded which). The receptors were gathered from a male donor with ankylosing spondylitis. Both conserved end residues are part of each CDR3. The D gene is left open where the match is weak. The listing skips clone size in some rows; elsewhere it reads once, few, many or a size class.

V,D,size,J,DNA,CDR3
TRBV5-6,NA,NA,TRBJ2-5,TGTGCCAGCAGCTTGGCGACAGAGCATTACCAAGAGACCCAGTACTTC,CASSLATEHYQETQYF
TRBV9,NA,NA,TRBJ1-2,TGTGCCAGCAGCGTAGCAGAATTTGGTAACTATGGCTACACCTTC,CASSVAEFGNYGYTF
TRBV20-1,TRBD1,NA,TRBJ1-2,TGCAGTGCTCGCCAGGGACAGCAAGTCTATGGCTACACCTTC,CSARQGQQVYGYTF
TRBV27,TRBD2,NA,TRBJ2-1,TGTGCCAGCAGTTTATCGGGTGCGGGAGTGGCGTATGAGCAGTTCTTC,CASSLSGAGVAYEQFF
TRBV29-1,NA,many,TRBJ2-7,TGCAGCGTTGAAGAGTTTTCGTGGTTGGGGCCGAGGAAGGGCGAGCAGTACTTC,CSVEEFSWLGPRKGEQYF
TRBV20-1,TRBD1,NA,TRBJ1-1,TGCAGTGCTGGGTCGGACAGGCAAACCAGAAAGAACACTGAAGCTTTCTTT,CSAGSDRQTRKNTEAFF
TRBV4-3,NA,NA,TRBJ1-1,TGCGCCAGCAGCCAAGGATACACTGAAGCTTTCTTT,CASSQGYTEAFF
TRBV27,TRBD1,NA,TRBJ2-3,TGTGCCAGCAGTTTGTGGCAGGGGGCGAATACGCAGTATTTT,CASSLWQGANTQYF
TRBV4-1,TRBD2,NA,TRBJ2-7,TGCGCCAGCAGTTTCGCGGTTAGCGGGAGATACGAGCAGTACTTC,CASSFAVSGRYEQYF
TRBV3-1,TRBD1,few,TRBJ2-1,TGTGCCAGCAGCGTAATTGGACAGGGTTCGGGAGAGCAGTTCTTC,CASSVIGQGSGEQFF
TRBV7-8,TRBD2,many,TRBJ2-2,TGTGCCAGCAGCTTAGGAGTAGCGGGGGGGATCGACGGGGAGCTGTTTTTT,CASSLGVAGGIDGELFF
TRBV4-1,NA,NA,TRBJ2-5,TGCGCCAGCAGCCAAGATGCAGGAGAGACCCAGTACTTC,CASSQDAGETQYF
TRBV12-3/TRBV12-4,NA,many,TRBJ2-6,TGTGCCAGCGATTTTACAGGCTCTGGGGCCAACGTCCTGACTTTC,CASDFTGSGANVLTF
TRBV7-8,NA,NA,TRBJ1-1,TGTGCCAGCAGCTTAGCGGAGGGGAGGTGGTCTGAAGCTTTCTTT,CASSLAEGRWSEAFF
TRBV12-3/TRBV12-4,TRBD1,few,TRBJ2-4,TGTGCCAGCACTGAGGGGGCTAACATTCAGTACTTC,CASTEGANIQYF
TRBV7-9,TRBD2,NA,TRBJ2-5,TGTGCCAGCAGCTTAGGCGGGACTAAAGAGACCCAGTACTTC,CASSLGGTKETQYF
TRBV30,NA,once,TRBJ2-5,TGTGCCTGGAGTGTACTACTGAAAGAGACCCAGTACTTC,CAWSVLLKETQYF
TRBV6-1,NA,few,TRBJ1-2,TGTGCCAGCACCACCTGGGACTACTATGGCTACACCTTC,CASTTWDYYGYTF
TRBV6-2/TRBV6-3,NA,few,TRBJ2-1,TGTGCCAGCACCGGGCTATCCTACAATGAGCAGTTCTTC,CASTGLSYNEQFF
TRBV20-1,NA,NA,TRBJ1-1,TGCAGTGCTAGAGATCTCACAGGGCAGAACACTGAAGCTTTCTTT,CSARDLTGQNTEAFF
TRBV20-1,TRBD2,NA,TRBJ2-1,TGCAGTGCTCAGCCTCTAGCGGCTCCTTACAATGAGCAGTTCTTC,CSAQPLAAPYNEQFF
TRBV4-1,NA,many,TRBJ1-2,TGCGCCAGCAGCCAAGAGTTTCAGGCCCCCTGGACCTTC,CASSQEFQAPWTF
TRBV27,NA,many,TRBJ1-1,TGTGCCAGCAGTTTAATGGGGGGGAACACTGAAGCTTTCTTT,CASSLMGGNTEAFF
TRBV3-1,NA,NA,TRBJ1-5,TGTGCCAGCAGCCAAGAAGGATTCGTCGAACCCAATCAGCCCCAGCATTTT,CASSQEGFVEPNQPQHF
TRBV29-1,TRBD2,many,TRBJ2-2,TGCAGCGCCCGGGACTACGAAAACACCGGGGAGCTGTTTTTT,CSARDYENTGELFF
TRBV20-1,TRBD2,NA,TRBJ2-7,TGCAGTGCTAGAGATGTGGCTAGCGGGAGTTACGAGCAGTACTTC,CSARDVASGSYEQYF
TRBV6-2/TRBV6-3,TRBD1,NA,TRBJ2-3,TGTGCCAGCAAGGAACAGGGGGCGGACGCAGATACGCAGTATTTT,CASKEQGADADTQYF
TRBV15,NA,few,TRBJ2-7,TGTGCCACCAGCCCGGGTAAGGGTTTCTCCTACGAGCAGTACTTC,CATSPGKGFSYEQYF
TRBV28,TRBD2,many,TRBJ2-5,TGTGCCAGCAGTTTGAGGGAGCGGGAGTGGGGGGAGACCCAGTACTTC,CASSLREREWGETQYF
TRBV12-3/TRBV12-4,TRBD2,many,TRBJ2-5,TGTGCCAGCAGTCTCGGGACTAACCAAGAGACCCAGTACTTC,CASSLGTNQETQYF
TRBV4-1,NA,few,TRBJ2-3,TGCGCCAGCAGCCAAGTGGCCAGGGGTGTGTTGTGGGATACGCAGTATTTT,CASSQVARGVLWDTQYF
TRBV5-6,TRBD1,NA,TRBJ1-6,TGTGCCAGCAGCTCAGGGGGCCTCTCCTATAATTCACCCCTCCACTTT,CASSSGGLSYNSPLHF
TRBV5-1,TRBD1,NA,TRBJ2-7,TGCGCCAGCAGCGACGACAGGGCGTTCTCCTACGAGCAGTACTTC,CASSDDRAFSYEQYF
TRBV7-6,NA,few,TRBJ1-1,TGTGCCAGCAGCTTAGGGCTGGAGAACACTGAAGCTTTCTTT,CASSLGLENTEAFF
TRBV5-5,NA,NA,TRBJ2-3,TGTGCCAGCAGCTTAACGGGGGTTTTGACAGATACGCAGTATTTT,CASSLTGVLTDTQYF
TRBV2,NA,few,TRBJ2-2,TGTGCCAGCAGTGAACTAGCCGTCTACGCCGGCGGGGAGCTGTTTTTT,CASSELAVYAGGELFF
TRBV5-1,TRBD1,few,TRBJ2-5,TGCGCCAGCAGCCCGGGACAGGCCGAGACCCAGTACTTC,CASSPGQAETQYF
TRBV7-9,NA,NA,TRBJ1-2,TGTGCCAGCAGCTTACCCCAGGGAGCTGCACCTGTAGGCTACACCTTC,CASSLPQGAAPVGYTF
TRBV12-3/TRBV12-4,TRBD2,NA,TRBJ2-2,TGTGCCAGCAGAACTAGCGGGAGTTTGGGGGAGCTGTTTTTT,CASRTSGSLGELFF
TRBV5-4,NA,NA,TRBJ1-1,TGTGCCAGCAGCTCGTACCTACAGGGTTTGAACACTGAAGCTTTCTTT,CASSSYLQGLNTEAFF
TRBV24-1,NA,few,TRBJ1-1,TGTGCCACCAGTGATTTGGGCGACGAAGCTTTCTTT,CATSDLGDEAFF
TRBV6-1,NA,NA,TRBJ2-1,TGTGCCAGCACTGCCGGGACCAGCTCCTACAATGAGCAGTTCTTC,CASTAGTSSYNEQFF